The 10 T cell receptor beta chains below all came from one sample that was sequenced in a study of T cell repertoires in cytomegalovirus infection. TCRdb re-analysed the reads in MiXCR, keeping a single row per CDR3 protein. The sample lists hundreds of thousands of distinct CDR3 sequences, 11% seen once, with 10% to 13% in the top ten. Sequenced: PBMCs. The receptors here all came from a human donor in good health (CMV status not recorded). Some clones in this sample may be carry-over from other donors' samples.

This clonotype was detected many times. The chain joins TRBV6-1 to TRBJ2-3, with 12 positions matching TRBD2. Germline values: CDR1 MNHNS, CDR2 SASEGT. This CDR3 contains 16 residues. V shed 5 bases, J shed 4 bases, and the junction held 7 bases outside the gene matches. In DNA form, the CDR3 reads TGTGCCAGCAGTTTAAGGACTAGCGGGATCCCAGATACGCAGTATTTT. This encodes CASSLRTSGIPDTQYF.

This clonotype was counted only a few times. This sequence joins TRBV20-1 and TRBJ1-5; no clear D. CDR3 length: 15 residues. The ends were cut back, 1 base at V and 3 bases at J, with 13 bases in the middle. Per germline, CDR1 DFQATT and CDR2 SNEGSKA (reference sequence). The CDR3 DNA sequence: TGCAGTGCTAGAGTCCCAGGAGAGGACAATCAGCCCCAGCATTTT. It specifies CSARVPGEDNQPQHF.

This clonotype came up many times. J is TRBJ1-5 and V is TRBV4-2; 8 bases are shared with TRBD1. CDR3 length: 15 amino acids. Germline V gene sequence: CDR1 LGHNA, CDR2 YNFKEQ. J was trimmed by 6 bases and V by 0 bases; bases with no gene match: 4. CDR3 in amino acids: CASSQEAGGGQPQHF. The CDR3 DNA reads TGTGCCAGCAGCCAAGAAGCAGGGGGCGGTCAGCCCCAGCATTTT.

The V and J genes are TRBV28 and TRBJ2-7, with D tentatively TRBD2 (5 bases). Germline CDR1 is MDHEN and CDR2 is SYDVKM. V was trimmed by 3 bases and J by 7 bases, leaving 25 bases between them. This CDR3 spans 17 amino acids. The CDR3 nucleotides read TGTGCCAGCAGTTTTCTTCGCACGGGGTTATTCGTTGTGGAGCAGTACTTC. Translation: CASSFLRTGLFVVEQYF.

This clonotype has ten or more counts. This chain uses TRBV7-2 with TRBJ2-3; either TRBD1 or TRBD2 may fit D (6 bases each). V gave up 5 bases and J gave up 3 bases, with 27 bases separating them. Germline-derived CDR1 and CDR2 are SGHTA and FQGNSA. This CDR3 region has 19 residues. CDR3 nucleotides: TGTGCCAGCAGCCGGACAGTGCCTACTCGGAGGGGGGAGACAGATACGCAGTATTTT. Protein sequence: CASSRTVPTRRGETDTQYF.

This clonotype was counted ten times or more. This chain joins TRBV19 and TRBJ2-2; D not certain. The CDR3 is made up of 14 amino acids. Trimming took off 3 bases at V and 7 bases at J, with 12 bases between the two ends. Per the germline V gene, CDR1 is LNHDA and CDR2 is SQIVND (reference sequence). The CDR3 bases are TGTGCCAGTAGTATTAAGAATGGAATCGGGGAGCTGTTTTTT. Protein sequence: CASSIKNGIGELFF. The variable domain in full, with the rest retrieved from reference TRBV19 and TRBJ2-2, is DGGITQSPKYLFRKEGQNVTLSCEQNLNHDAMYWYRQDPGQGLRLIYYSQIVNDFQKGDIAEGYSVSREKKESFPLTVTSAQKNPTAFYLCASSIKNGIGELFFGEGSRLTVL.

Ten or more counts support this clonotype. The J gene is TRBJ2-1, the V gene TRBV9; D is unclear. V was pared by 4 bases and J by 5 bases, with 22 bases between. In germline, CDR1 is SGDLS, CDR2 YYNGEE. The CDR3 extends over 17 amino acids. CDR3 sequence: CASSPHPTTPSHNEQFF. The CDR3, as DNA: TGTGCCAGCAGCCCACACCCGACGACCCCCTCACACAATGAGCAGTTCTTC.

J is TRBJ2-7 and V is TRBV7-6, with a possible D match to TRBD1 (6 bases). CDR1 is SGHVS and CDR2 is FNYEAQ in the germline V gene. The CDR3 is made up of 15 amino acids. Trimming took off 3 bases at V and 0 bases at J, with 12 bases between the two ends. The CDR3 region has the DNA TGTGCCAGCAGCTTTGAGTGGGGGCCCTCCTACGAGCAGTACTTC. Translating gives CASSFEWGPSYEQYF.

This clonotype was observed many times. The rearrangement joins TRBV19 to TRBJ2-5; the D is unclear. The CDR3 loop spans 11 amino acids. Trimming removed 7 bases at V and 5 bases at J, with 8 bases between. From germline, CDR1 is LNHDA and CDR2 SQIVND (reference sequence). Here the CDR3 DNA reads TGTGCCAGTACCAAAGGGGAGACCCAGTACTTC. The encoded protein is CASTKGETQYF.

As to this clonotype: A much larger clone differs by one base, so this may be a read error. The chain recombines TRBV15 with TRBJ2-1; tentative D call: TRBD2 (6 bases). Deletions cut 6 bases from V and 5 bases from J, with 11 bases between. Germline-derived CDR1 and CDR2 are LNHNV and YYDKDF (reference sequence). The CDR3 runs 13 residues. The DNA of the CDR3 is TGTGCCACCAGTTCCGGGAGACACAATGAGCAGTTCTTC. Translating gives CATSSGRHNEQFF.